This T cell receptor beta chain was observed in a study of CD8 T cells in Susac syndrome. Germline V lookup: CDR1 SGDLS, CDR2 YYNGEE. The CDR3 totals 17 residues. J gave up 4 bases and V 0 bases, and 5 bases lay outside the gene matches. In the multiple sclerosis control group, patients were treatment-naive and had stable or active relapsing-remitting disease. While CD8+ and CD4+ T cells were isolated negatively, TEMRA cells were enriched by FACS. RNA amounts of 0.5 to 1 ug underwent reverse transcription with random hexamers. The amplification used immunoSEQ multiplex PCR on TCR beta CDR3; it spanned 54 Vbeta and 13 Jbeta. MiXCR, run by TCRdb on the immunoSEQ multiplex PCR reads, gives a single entry per CDR3 protein. The table lists 130,000 or so distinct CDR3 sequences, approximately 96% of them singletons.

Sample: CD4+ T cells from PBMCs. The J gene is TRBJ2-2, the V gene TRBV9, with 11 bases matching TRBD2. The receptor comes from a human donor with multiple sclerosis. The CDR3 DNA sequence: TGTGCCAGCAGCGTAGAAACTAGCGGGAGAAGCACCGGGGAGCTGTTTTTT. Encoded protein: CASSVETSGRSTGELFF.